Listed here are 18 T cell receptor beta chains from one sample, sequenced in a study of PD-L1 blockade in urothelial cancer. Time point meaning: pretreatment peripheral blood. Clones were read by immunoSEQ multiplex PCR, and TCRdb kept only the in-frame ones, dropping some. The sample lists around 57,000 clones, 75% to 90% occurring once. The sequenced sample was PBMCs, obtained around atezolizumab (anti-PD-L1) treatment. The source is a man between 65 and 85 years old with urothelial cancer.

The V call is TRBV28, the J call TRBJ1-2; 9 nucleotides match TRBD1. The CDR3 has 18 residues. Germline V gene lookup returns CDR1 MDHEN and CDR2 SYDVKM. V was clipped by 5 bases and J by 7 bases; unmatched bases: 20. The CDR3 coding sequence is TGTGCCAGCAGTGAGAACAGGGGGCCTAGGCCCCAGGGTGGTGGCTACACCTTC. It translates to CASSENRGPRPQGGGYTF.

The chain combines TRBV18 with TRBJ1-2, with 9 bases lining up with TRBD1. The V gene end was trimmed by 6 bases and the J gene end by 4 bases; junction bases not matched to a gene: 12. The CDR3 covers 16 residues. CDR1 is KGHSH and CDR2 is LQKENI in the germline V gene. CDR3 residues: CASSHFSTTGGYGYTF. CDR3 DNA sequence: TGTGCCAGCTCCCATTTCTCTACGACAGGGGGCTATGGCTACACCTTC. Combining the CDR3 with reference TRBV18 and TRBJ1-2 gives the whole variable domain NAGVMQNPRHLVRRRGQEARLRCSPMKGHSHVYWYRQLPEEGLKFMVYLQKENIIDESGMPKERFSAEFPKEGPSILRIQQVVRGDSAAYFCASSHFSTTGGYGYTFGSGTRLTVV.

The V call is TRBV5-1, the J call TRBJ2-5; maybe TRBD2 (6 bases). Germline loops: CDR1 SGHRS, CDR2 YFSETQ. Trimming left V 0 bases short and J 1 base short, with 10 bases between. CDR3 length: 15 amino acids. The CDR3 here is CASSLAGVTQETQYF. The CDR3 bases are TGCGCCAGCAGCTTGGCGGGGGTGACCCAAGAGACCCAGTACTTC.

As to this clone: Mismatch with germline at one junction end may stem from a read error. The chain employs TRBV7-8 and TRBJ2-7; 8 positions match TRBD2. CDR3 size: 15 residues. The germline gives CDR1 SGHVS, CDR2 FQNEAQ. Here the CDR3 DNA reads TGTACCAGCAGCTATATAGCGGGATCGTCCTACGAGCAGTACTTC. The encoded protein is CTSSYIAGSSYEQYF.

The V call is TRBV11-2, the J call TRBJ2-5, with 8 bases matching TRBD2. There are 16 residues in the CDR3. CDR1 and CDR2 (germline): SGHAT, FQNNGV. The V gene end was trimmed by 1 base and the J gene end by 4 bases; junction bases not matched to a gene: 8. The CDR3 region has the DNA TGTGCCAGCAGCTTAGGGGGAGCGGGAGACGGAGAGACCCAGTACTTC. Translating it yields CASSLGGAGDGETQYF.

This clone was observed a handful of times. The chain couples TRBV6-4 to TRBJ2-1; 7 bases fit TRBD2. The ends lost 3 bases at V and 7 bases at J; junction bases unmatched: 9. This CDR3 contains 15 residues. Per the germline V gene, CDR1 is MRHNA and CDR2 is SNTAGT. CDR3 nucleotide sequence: TGTGCCAGCAGTGAATCGGGGGGAGGTGTGAATGAGCAGTTCTTC. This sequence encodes CASSESGGGVNEQFF.

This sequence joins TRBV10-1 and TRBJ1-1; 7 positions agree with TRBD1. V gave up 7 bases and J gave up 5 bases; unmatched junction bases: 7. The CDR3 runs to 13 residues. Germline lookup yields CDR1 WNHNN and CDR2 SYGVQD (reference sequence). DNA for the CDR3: TGCGCCAGCATGGAGACAGGGCGTACTGAAGCTTTCTTT. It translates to CASMETGRTEAFF.

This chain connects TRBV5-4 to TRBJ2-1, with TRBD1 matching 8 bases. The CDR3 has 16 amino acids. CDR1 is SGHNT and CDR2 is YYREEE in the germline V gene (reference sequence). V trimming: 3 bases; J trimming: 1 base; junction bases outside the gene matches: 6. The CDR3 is CASSSGQGVSYNEQFF. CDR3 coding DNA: TGTGCCAGCAGCTCTGGACAGGGAGTTTCCTACAATGAGCAGTTCTTC.

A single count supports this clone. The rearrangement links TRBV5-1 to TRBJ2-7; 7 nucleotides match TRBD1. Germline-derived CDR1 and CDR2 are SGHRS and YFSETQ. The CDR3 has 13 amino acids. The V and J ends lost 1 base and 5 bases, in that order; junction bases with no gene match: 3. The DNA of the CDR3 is TGCGCCAGCAGCTTGCAGGGGGATGACGAGCAGTACTTC. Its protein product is CASSLQGDDEQYF.

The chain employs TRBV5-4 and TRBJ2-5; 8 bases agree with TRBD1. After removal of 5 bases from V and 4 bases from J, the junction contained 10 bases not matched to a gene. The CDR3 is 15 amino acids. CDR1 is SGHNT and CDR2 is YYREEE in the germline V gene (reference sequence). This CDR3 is CASSPEQGASETQYF. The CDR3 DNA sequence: TGTGCCAGCAGTCCCGAGCAGGGGGCATCAGAGACCCAGTACTTC.

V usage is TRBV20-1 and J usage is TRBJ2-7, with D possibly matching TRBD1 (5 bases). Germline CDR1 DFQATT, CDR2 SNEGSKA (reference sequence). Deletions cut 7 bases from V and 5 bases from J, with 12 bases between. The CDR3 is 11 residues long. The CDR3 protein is CSVLQGNEQYF. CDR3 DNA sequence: TGCAGTGTACTCCAGGGCAACGAGCAGTACTTC.

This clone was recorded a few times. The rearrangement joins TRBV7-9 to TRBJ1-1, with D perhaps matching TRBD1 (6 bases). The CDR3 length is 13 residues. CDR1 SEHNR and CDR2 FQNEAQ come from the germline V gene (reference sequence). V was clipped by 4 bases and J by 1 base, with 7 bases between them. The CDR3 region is CASSSGQNTEAFF. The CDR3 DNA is TGTGCCAGCAGCTCGGGACAGAACACTGAAGCTTTCTTT.

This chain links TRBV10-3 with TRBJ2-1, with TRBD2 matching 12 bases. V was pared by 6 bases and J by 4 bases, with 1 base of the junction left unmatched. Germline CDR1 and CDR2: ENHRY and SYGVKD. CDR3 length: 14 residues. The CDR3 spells CAISGLAGYNEQFF. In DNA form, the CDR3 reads TGTGCCATCAGCGGACTAGCGGGGTACAATGAGCAGTTCTTC.

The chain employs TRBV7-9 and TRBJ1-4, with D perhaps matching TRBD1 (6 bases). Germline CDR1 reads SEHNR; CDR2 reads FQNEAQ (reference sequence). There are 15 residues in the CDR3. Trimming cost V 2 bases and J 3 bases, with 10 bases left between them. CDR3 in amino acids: CASSLPGQPNEKLFF. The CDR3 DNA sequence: TGTGCCAGCAGCTTACCCGGACAGCCTAATGAAAAACTGTTTTTT.

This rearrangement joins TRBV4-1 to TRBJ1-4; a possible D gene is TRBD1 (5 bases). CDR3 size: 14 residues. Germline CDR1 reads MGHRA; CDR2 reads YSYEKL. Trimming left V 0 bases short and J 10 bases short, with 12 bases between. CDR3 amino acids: CASSQEGFQGKLFF. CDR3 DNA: TGCGCCAGCAGCCAAGAAGGCTTCCAGGGAAAACTGTTTTTT.

CDR3 sequence reads: CSVGDRRYGYTF. The CDR3 DNA reads TGCAGCGTTGGGGACAGAAGATATGGCTACACCTTC. V is TRBV29-1 and J is TRBJ1-2, with 7 nucleotides matching TRBD1. Germline CDR1 reads SQVTM; CDR2 reads ANQGSEA. This CDR3 has 12 residues. V shed 4 bases, J shed 5 bases, and the junction held 4 bases outside the gene matches.

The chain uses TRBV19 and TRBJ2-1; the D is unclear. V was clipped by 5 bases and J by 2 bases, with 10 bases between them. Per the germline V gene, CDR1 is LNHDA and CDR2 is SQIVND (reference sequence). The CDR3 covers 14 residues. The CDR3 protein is CASSPPGPYNEQFF. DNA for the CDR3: TGTGCCAGTAGTCCGCCCGGTCCCTACAATGAGCAGTTCTTC.

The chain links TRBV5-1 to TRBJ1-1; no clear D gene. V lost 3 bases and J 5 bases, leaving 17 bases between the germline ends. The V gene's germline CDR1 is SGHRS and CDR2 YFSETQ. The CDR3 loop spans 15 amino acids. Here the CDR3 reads CASSSRERDFTEAFF. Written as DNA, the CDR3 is TGCGCCAGCAGCTCGCGGGAAAGGGATTTTACTGAAGCTTTCTTT.